The sequence of this T cell receptor (beta chain) was determined in a study of cytomegalovirus exposure and HLA in healthy donors. PCR used 60 Vbeta primers and 13 Jbeta primers. The method was immunoSEQ multiplex PCR; TCRdb's version includes in-frame clones alone and lacks a portion of them. The sample contains around 130,000 clones, just over 70% of which appear only once. Germline CDR1 is SGDLS and CDR2 is YYNGEE. This CDR3 contains 14 residues. The V end was cut by 4 bases, the J end by 3 bases, with 14 bases between. This chain links TRBV9 with TRBJ2-7; tentatively, D is TRBD2 (7 bases). The receptor was derived from a woman aged 55-69 years in good health and CMV-seropositive. The sample taken for sequencing was PBMCs. CDR3 coding DNA: TGTGCCAGCAGCCCAGGGGAGGGGTTCTACGAGCAGTACTTC. Protein: CASSPGEGFYEQYF.